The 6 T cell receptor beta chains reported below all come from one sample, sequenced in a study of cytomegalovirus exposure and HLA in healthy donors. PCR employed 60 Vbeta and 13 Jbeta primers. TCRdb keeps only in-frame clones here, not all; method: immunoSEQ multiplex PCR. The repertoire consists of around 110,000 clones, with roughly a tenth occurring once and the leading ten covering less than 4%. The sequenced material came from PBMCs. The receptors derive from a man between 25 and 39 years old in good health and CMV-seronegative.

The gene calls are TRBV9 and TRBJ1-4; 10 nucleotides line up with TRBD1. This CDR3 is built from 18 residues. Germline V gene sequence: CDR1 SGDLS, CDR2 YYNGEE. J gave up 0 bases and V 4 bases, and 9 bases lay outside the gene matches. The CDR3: CASSPRPGQGATNEKLFF. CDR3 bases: TGTGCCAGCAGCCCGAGACCCGGACAGGGGGCAACTAATGAAAAACTGTTTTTT. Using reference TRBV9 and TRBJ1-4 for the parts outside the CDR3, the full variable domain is DSGVTQTPKHLITATGQRVTLRCSPRSGDLSVYWYQQSLDQGLQFLIQYYNGEERAKGNILERFSAQQFPDLHSELNLSSLELGDSALYFCASSPRPGQGATNEKLFFGSGTQLSVL.

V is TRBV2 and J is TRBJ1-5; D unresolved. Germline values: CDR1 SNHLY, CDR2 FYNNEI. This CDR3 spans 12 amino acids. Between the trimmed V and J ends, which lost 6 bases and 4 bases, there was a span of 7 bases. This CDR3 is CASRRTNQPQHF. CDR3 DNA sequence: TGTGCCAGCAGACGAACTAATCAGCCCCAGCATTTT. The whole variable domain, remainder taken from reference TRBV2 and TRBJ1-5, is EPEVTQTPSHQVTQMGQEVILRCVPISNHLYFYWYRQILGQKVEFLVSFYNNEISEKSEIFDDQFSVERPDGSNFTLKIRSTKLEDSAMYFCASRRTNQPQHFGDGTRLSIL.

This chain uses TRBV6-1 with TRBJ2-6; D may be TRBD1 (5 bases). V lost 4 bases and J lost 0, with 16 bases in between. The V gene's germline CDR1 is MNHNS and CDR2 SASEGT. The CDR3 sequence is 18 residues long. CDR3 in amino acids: CASSAVLGRISGANVLTF. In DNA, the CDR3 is TGTGCCAGCAGTGCCGTCCTGGGGCGGATCTCTGGGGCCAACGTCCTGACTTTC.

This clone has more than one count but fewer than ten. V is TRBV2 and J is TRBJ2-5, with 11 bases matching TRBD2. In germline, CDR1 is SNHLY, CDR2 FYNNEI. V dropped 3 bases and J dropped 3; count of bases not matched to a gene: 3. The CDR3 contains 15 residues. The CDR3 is CASSDRGLAEETQYF. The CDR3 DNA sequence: TGTGCCAGCAGTGATAGGGGACTAGCGGAAGAGACCCAGTACTTC.

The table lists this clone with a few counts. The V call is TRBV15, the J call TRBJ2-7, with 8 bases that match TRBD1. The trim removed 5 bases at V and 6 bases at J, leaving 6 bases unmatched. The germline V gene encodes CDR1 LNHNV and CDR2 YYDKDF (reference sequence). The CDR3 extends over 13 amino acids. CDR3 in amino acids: CATSRRGLGEQYF. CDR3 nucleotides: TGTGCCACCAGCCGCAGGGGGCTGGGCGAGCAGTACTTC. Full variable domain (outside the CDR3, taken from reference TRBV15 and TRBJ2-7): DAMVIQNPRYQVTQFGKPVTLSCSQTLNHNVMYWYQQKSSQAPKLLFHYYDKDFNNEADTPDNFQSRRPNTSFCFLDIRSPGLGDTAMYLCATSRRGLGEQYFGPGTRLTVT.

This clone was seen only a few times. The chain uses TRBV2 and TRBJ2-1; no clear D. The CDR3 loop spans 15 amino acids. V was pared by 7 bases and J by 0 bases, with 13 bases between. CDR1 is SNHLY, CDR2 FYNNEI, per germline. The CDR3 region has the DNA TGTGCCAGCACCCGAATTTACAGCTCCTACAATGAGCAGTTCTTC. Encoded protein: CASTRIYSSYNEQFF.